This TCR beta chain was captured by sequencing in a study of T-cell reconstitution after alpha-beta-depleted transplantation in children (dated by TCRdb to the mid-2010s). In terms of the full investigation: T-cell immune reconstitution after TCRalphabeta/CD19-depleted allogeneic hematopoietic cell transplantation in children was quantitatively tracked in the study by means of TCR repertoire profiling. The study at large found these results: About two months after transplant, the apparently early recovery of alphabetaT-cell counts reportedly depended on just several hundred clones that had expanded rapidly and came from non-depleted graft cells. In some patients, the high TCRbeta diversity seen at day 60 was put down to recipient T cells and intrathymic progenitors that had survived conditioning. The frequencies of hyperexpanded clones fell over the following months, and after one year, T-cell counts and TCRbeta diversity were mostly attributed to newly produced T cells.

This clonotype was observed a few times. This clone's antigen is unknown. No much larger clone is present one base from it, and per-base qualities are unavailable. Libraries were prepared through PCR. Sequencing relied on an Illumina HiSeq 2500. TCR library preparation used molecular barcoding, with unique molecular identifiers applied to normalize quantification of the TCRbeta repertoire. Clones were called with MiXCR by TCRdb after fastp trimmed the public reads at Q25, and only in-frame beta chains were retained. Records with the same CDR3 protein are collapsed into one entry carrying the most frequent genes and DNA. In all, the sample holds hundreds of thousands of distinct CDR3 sequences, and approximately 12% of those were seen once. Roughly 2.3% of the sample comes from the top ten. What this sample's treatment or condition label stands for: allogeneic hematopoietic cell transplantation with graft depleted of TCRalphabeta T cells and CD19 B cells. The children who served as transplant recipients had been given grafts of TCRalphabeta/CD19-depleted allogeneic hematopoietic cells.

The germline V end is reduced by 3 bases and the J end by 6 bases; junction bases left unmatched: 6. Including the terminal cysteine and phenylalanine, the CDR3 comprises 15 residues. Of all the DNA, just the CDR3 is kept, 45 bases in frame from base 1. The CDR1 and CDR2 encoded by the germline V gene are SGHDT and YYEEEE. The sequence came from a male patient between 10 and 17 years old who had a stem cell transplant for acute myeloid leukemia, so the T cells may come from the graft donor. Sequenced material: PBMCs, mostly from graft donor cells, taken 360 days after TCRalphabeta/CD19-depleted stem cell transplant. The chain is encoded by TRBV5-6 joined to TRBJ2-1, with TRBD2 identical over 10 junction bases. The CDR3 reads as follows: CASSSLLAGPNEQFF. DNA sequence: TGTGCCAGCAGCTCCCTACTAGCGGGACCCAATGAGCAGTTCTTC.